These 30 T cell receptor beta chains originate from one sample sequenced in a study of shared clonotypes between healthy human individuals (dated by TCRdb to between 2020 and 2021). Library generation was performed with the immunoSEQ multiplex PCR assay. TCRdb took over this immuneACCESS table, retaining in-frame rearrangements with V and J assigned. Such tables are incomplete; in checked studies, under half of the missing clones stem from an unresolved V gene, and the remainder is unexplained. The sample includes about 1.5 million clones, with approximately 98% observed a single time. Of the sample, roughly 0.4% falls within the top ten clones. The sample consisted of naive CD4+ T cells sorted from blood. The intended sense of this specimen's cell subset or site label: CD45RA+ positively selected. These receptors all come from a man aged 30 to 45 in good health.

The V and J genes are TRBV2 and TRBJ2-3, with TRBD2 matching over 12 bases. This CDR3 region has 14 residues. V lost 6 bases, J lost 12 bases, and 10 bases stayed unmatched. In germline, CDR1 is SNHLY, CDR2 FYNNEI. Here the CDR3 reads CASRLAGGPEPQYF. The CDR3 bases are TGTGCCAGCAGACTAGCGGGAGGACCCGAGCCCCAGTATTTT. Drawing the rest from reference TRBV2 and TRBJ2-3, the complete variable domain is EPEVTQTPSHQVTQMGQEVILRCVPISNHLYFYWYRQILGQKVEFLVSFYNNEISEKSEIFDDQFSVERPDGSNFTLKIRSTKLEDSAMYFCASRLAGGPEPQYFGPGTRLTVL.

The chain combines TRBV28 with TRBJ1-2; D is ambiguous. Germline-derived CDR1 and CDR2 are MDHEN and SYDVKM. This CDR3 comprises 12 residues. The V gene lost 1 base and the J gene lost 5 bases, with 5 bases spanning the gap. The CDR3 coding sequence is TGTGCCAGCAGTTTATTCCTTTATGGCTACACCTTC. It codes for CASSLFLYGYTF.

The chain combines TRBV2 with TRBJ2-5; possible D gene TRBD1, 5 bases. The CDR3 loop spans 15 amino acids. V lost 6 bases and J lost 2, with 16 bases in between. Germline V lookup: CDR1 SNHLY, CDR2 FYNNEI. The CDR3 DNA reads TGTGCCAGCAGCCAAAACCTCGACAGACAAGAGACCCAGTACTTC. As protein: CASSQNLDRQETQYF.

The V and J genes are TRBV19 and TRBJ1-1, with D unresolved. CDR3 length: 11 residues. Germline CDR1 and CDR2: LNHDA and SQIVND (reference sequence). V was clipped by 2 bases and J by 7 bases, with 5 bases between them. The CDR3 sequence: CASSIPDEAFF. Here the CDR3 DNA reads TGTGCCAGTAGTATACCAGATGAAGCTTTCTTT.

Details on this clone: The same CDR3 can be traced to other DNA sequences in this sample. The V gene is TRBV19, the J gene TRBJ1-1; a weak D match, TRBD1 (5 bases). CDR1 and CDR2 from the germline V gene are LNHDA and SQIVND (reference sequence). Between the trimmed V and J ends, which lost 5 bases and 1 base, there was a span of 8 bases. There are 13 residues in the CDR3. For the CDR3, the DNA is TGTGCCAGTAGTCAAACAGGGAACACTGAAGCTTTCTTT. Amino acids: CASSQTGNTEAFF.

The chain is built from TRBV11-3 and TRBJ2-5, with 8 nucleotides matching TRBD2. The ends lost 0 bases at V and 5 bases at J; junction bases unmatched: 8. The CDR3 covers 16 residues. Per the germline V gene, CDR1 is SGHNT and CDR2 is YENEEA. In DNA, the CDR3 is TGTGCCAGCAGCTTAGATTCGGGAGGGCCTCTGGAGACCCAGTACTTC. Its translation: CASSLDSGGPLETQYF.

This clone was observed at least ten times. The CDR3 spells CASSLFRGGYTYNEQFF. The CDR3 DNA reads TGTGCCAGCAGCTTATTCAGGGGCGGTTATACCTACAATGAGCAGTTCTTC. The chain employs TRBV7-9 and TRBJ2-1, with D possibly TRBD1 on 6 matching bases. This CDR3 contains 17 residues. CDR1 is SEHNR and CDR2 is FQNEAQ in the germline V gene (reference sequence). V dropped 2 bases and J dropped 2 bases, with 16 bases sitting between them.

This clone was recorded once. V gene TRBV7-3 combines with J gene TRBJ2-2; D gene unclear. Germline lookup yields CDR1 SGHTA and CDR2 FQGTGA. The CDR3 spans 12 residues. The germline V and J ends were trimmed by 6 bases and 1 base, with 3 bases remaining between them. CDR3 coding DNA: TGTGCCAGCAGGGTGAACACCGGGGAGCTGTTTTTT. Translated: CASRVNTGELFF.

The V and J genes are TRBV2 and TRBJ2-1, with a possible D match to TRBD2 (5 bases). This CDR3 contains 12 residues. CDR1 and CDR2 (germline): SNHLY, FYNNEI. The germline V and J ends were trimmed by 7 bases and 6 bases, with 10 bases remaining between them. The CDR3 nucleotides read TGTGCCAGCAAGGACCGGGGCAATGAGCAGTTCTTC. As protein: CASKDRGNEQFF.

This rearrangement joins TRBV5-1 to TRBJ2-7; TRBD2 aligns across 9 bases. Germline CDR1 and CDR2: SGHRS and YFSETQ. The CDR3 is made up of 15 amino acids. V trimming: 5 bases; J trimming: 4 bases; junction bases outside the gene matches: 10. Here the CDR3 reads CASSTKGLAEYEQYF. For the CDR3, the DNA is TGCGCCAGCAGTACCAAGGGACTAGCAGAATACGAGCAGTACTTC.

This clone was recorded only once. CDR3 DNA sequence: TGTGCCAGCAATGAAAGAATGGACAGGGCCTACGAGCAGTACTTC. It encodes CASNERMDRAYEQYF. This chain links TRBV28 with TRBJ2-7; 8 bases align to TRBD1. Trimming took 7 bases from V and 2 from J; bases not matched to a gene: 10. Germline CDR1 reads MDHEN; CDR2 reads SYDVKM. This CDR3 is built from 15 residues.

V is TRBV7-9 and J is TRBJ1-5; D perhaps matches TRBD1 (5 bases). Trimming took off 0 bases at V and 3 bases at J, with 12 bases between the two ends. Germline V gives CDR1 SEHNR, CDR2 FQNEAQ (reference sequence). There are 16 residues in the CDR3. The CDR3 spells CASSLARGRPNQPQHF. The CDR3 nucleotides read TGTGCCAGCAGCTTAGCGAGGGGACGCCCCAATCAGCCCCAGCATTTT.

V usage is TRBV10-2 and J usage is TRBJ2-2; no definite D call. This CDR3 has 15 amino acids. Per the germline V gene, CDR1 is WSHSY and CDR2 is SAAADI. V lost 7 bases and J 0 bases, leaving 12 bases between the germline ends. CDR3 protein: CASTPTNANTGELFF. CDR3 nucleotide sequence: TGCGCCAGCACCCCGACAAACGCGAACACCGGGGAGCTGTTTTTT.

The V gene is TRBV28, the J gene TRBJ2-4; tentatively, D is TRBD1 or TRBD2 (6 bases each). Trimming left V 5 bases short and J 6 bases short, with 17 bases between. Germline loops: CDR1 MDHEN, CDR2 SYDVKM. The length of the CDR3 is 15 residues. This chain's CDR3 is CASSPLQGGGNIQYF. DNA of the CDR3: TGTGCCAGCAGTCCACTACAGGGAGGTGGAAACATTCAGTACTTC.

CDR3 in DNA: TGCAGCGTCGACAGGGATGGGGGCACAGATACGCAGTATTTT. This translates into CSVDRDGGTDTQYF. The J gene is TRBJ2-3, the V gene TRBV29-1; 7 bases agree with TRBD1. This CDR3 has 14 residues. Trimming cost V 6 bases and J 1 base; bases outside gene matches: 7. The germline CDR1 and CDR2 sequences are SQVTM and ANQGSEA.

This chain links TRBV7-6 with TRBJ2-1; no definite D call. Trimming took off 5 bases at V and 13 bases at J, with 18 bases between the two ends. CDR1 is SGHVS, CDR2 FNYEAQ, per germline. There are 13 residues in the CDR3. The CDR3 region has the DNA TGTGCCAGCAGCCCCTCCCCCCGGATAGTTCAGTTCTTC. Amino acid sequence: CASSPSPRIVQFF. Filled out from reference TRBV7-6 and TRBJ2-1, the complete variable domain reads GAGVSQSPRYKVTKRGQDVALRCDPISGHVSLYWYRQALGQGPEFLTYFNYEAQQDKSGLPNDRFSAERPEGSISTLTIQRTEQRDSAMYRCASSPSPRIVQFFGPGTRLTVL.

The rearrangement joins TRBV27 to TRBJ1-5, with TRBD1 identical over 10 bases. After removal of 8 bases from V and 6 bases from J, the junction contained 4 bases not matched to a gene. Germline loops: CDR1 MNHEY, CDR2 SMNVEV (reference sequence). The CDR3 extends over 13 amino acids. The CDR3 reads CASGDRGTQPQHF. The DNA of the CDR3 is TGTGCCAGCGGGGACAGGGGCACTCAGCCCCAGCATTTT.

This chain connects TRBV25-1 to TRBJ1-3; D is possibly TRBD1 (6 bases). Germline V CDR1 and CDR2: MGHDK, SYGVNS. Trimming pared 1 base from V and 0 bases from J, leaving 10 bases between. The CDR3 spans 16 residues. The CDR3 nucleotides read TGTGCCAGCAGTGAATCAGACAGGACCTCTGGAAACACCATATATTTT. This translates into CASSESDRTSGNTIYF.

This chain links TRBV7-6 with TRBJ2-3, with TRBD2 matching 14 bases. The CDR3 runs 18 residues. Germline V gives CDR1 SGHVS, CDR2 FNYEAQ. Trimming cost V 3 bases and J 8 bases; bases outside gene matches: 13. CDR3 amino acids: CASSFGTSGRTPNPTQYF. The CDR3 DNA follows: TGTGCCAGCAGCTTTGGGACTAGCGGGAGAACCCCGAACCCTACGCAGTATTTT. The whole variable domain, filled in from reference TRBV7-6 and TRBJ2-3, reads GAGVSQSPRYKVTKRGQDVALRCDPISGHVSLYWYRQALGQGPEFLTYFNYEAQQDKSGLPNDRFSAERPEGSISTLTIQRTEQRDSAMYRCASSFGTSGRTPNPTQYFGPGTRLTVL.

The chain links TRBV9 to TRBJ2-6, with a tentative D call TRBD1 (6 bases). This CDR3 has 16 amino acids. CDR1 SGDLS and CDR2 YYNGEE come from the germline V gene. V was pared by 3 bases and J by 1 base, with 11 bases between. In DNA form, the CDR3 reads TGTGCCAGCAGCGCCCTCACAGGGTCTGGGGCCAACGTCCTGACTTTC. Translated, it gives CASSALTGSGANVLTF.

CDR3 nucleotides: TGTGCCAGCAGCTTAGGTAGGGCCGGCCTTAATGAAAAACTGTTTTTT. Residues: CASSLGRAGLNEKLFF. The V gene is TRBV7-6, the J gene TRBJ1-4; D gene ambiguous. Germline V gene sequence: CDR1 SGHVS, CDR2 FNYEAQ. The CDR3 contains 16 residues. Between the trimmed V and J ends, which lost 1 base and 4 bases, there was a span of 13 bases.

Written as DNA, the CDR3 is TGTGCCAGCAGCTTGTATCAGGGGAGCAGAGGCTACACCTTC. It is translated as CASSLYQGSRGYTF. The gene calls are TRBV13 and TRBJ1-2; D is possibly TRBD1 (6 bases). The V end was cut by 3 bases, the J end by 8 bases, with 16 bases between. The CDR3 is made up of 14 amino acids. Germline CDR1 PRHDT, CDR2 FYEKMQ (reference sequence).

This chain links TRBV7-2 with TRBJ2-7, with D tentatively TRBD1 (6 bases). V gave up 5 bases and J gave up 7 bases, with 21 bases separating them. CDR1 and CDR2 from the germline V gene are SGHTA and FQGNSA. CDR3 length: 15 amino acids. CDR3 sequence: CASSPTRPGHREQYF. The CDR3 nucleotides read TGTGCCAGCAGCCCCACCAGGCCGGGACATCGGGAGCAGTACTTC.

This chain uses TRBV28 with TRBJ2-7, with D perhaps matching TRBD1 or TRBD2 (6 bases each). Trimming pared 5 bases from V and 7 bases from J, leaving 18 bases between. Germline assignment: CDR1 MDHEN and CDR2 SYDVKM. This CDR3 spans 14 amino acids. The CDR3 sequence: CASSPMTGREEQYF. CDR3 coding DNA: TGTGCCAGCAGTCCCATGACAGGCCGGGAGGAGCAGTACTTC.

V gene TRBV4-3 combines with J gene TRBJ2-3; no clear D gene. Germline CDR1 LGHNA, CDR2 YSLEER. The CDR3 totals 13 residues. Deletions cut 0 bases from V and 3 bases from J, with 4 bases between. The chain's CDR3 is CASSQDVTDTQYF. CDR3 DNA sequence: TGCGCCAGCAGCCAAGATGTTACAGATACGCAGTATTTT.

The CDR3: CAWSQVRQPQHF. CDR3 nucleotide sequence: TGTGCCTGGAGTCAAGTGCGTCAGCCCCAGCATTTT. V gene TRBV30 combines with J gene TRBJ1-5; D call uncertain. In germline, CDR1 is GTSNPN, CDR2 SVGIG (reference sequence). CDR3 length: 12 residues. V was pared by 2 bases and J by 6 bases, with 8 bases between.

This chain links TRBV28 with TRBJ2-7; D gene ambiguous. Germline V gene lookup returns CDR1 MDHEN and CDR2 SYDVKM. Deletions cut 3 bases from V and 0 bases from J, with 12 bases between. This CDR3 has 15 amino acids. CDR3 protein: CASSFPMGSSYEQYF. DNA for the CDR3: TGTGCCAGCAGTTTCCCAATGGGGTCCTCCTACGAGCAGTACTTC.

V is TRBV28 and J is TRBJ2-6; a possible D gene is TRBD2 (6 bases). Germline-derived CDR1 and CDR2 are MDHEN and SYDVKM. Between the trimmed V and J ends, which lost 10 bases and 0 bases, there was a span of 10 bases. The CDR3 totals 14 residues. This chain's CDR3 is CATRRGSGANVLTF. CDR3 sequence (DNA): TGTGCCACTCGGAGGGGCTCTGGGGCCAACGTCCTGACTTTC.

This clone was detected only once. The V and J genes are TRBV7-8 and TRBJ1-5; D gene uncertain. The CDR3 is 14 amino acids. Germline CDR1 reads SGHVS; CDR2 reads FQNEAQ. V gave up 5 bases and J gave up 7 bases, with 15 bases separating them. The CDR3 here is CASSQNSERQPQHF. The CDR3 DNA is TGTGCCAGCAGCCAAAATTCCGAACGGCAGCCCCAGCATTTT.

The gene calls are TRBV19 and TRBJ2-7; TRBD2 matches 7 bases. There are 16 residues in the CDR3. V shed 4 bases and J 5 bases; nucleotides not matched to a gene: 14. Per germline, CDR1 LNHDA and CDR2 SQIVND (reference sequence). The CDR3 sequence: CASSNHPAGRAHEQYF. CDR3 coding DNA: TGTGCCAGTAGTAACCACCCAGCAGGGAGGGCTCACGAGCAGTACTTC.